Listed here is a single T cell receptor (beta chain). It lacks a known antigen. Nothing much larger sits one base from this clone, and base qualities are not available. The immunoSEQ Assay was used to sequence TCR beta CDR3 regions from DNA. Under the source paper's analysis protocol: T cell density was computed as TCR beta template counts normalized to usable DNA estimated by amplifying housekeeping genes. Richness was estimated with the preseqR package, extrapolating to 400,000 templates for PBMC samples and 120,000 templates for tissue samples. Clonality was taken to be one minus Pielou's evenness. Differential abundance testing on productive amino-acid clonotypes, with a minimum total count of 5 and an alpha of 0.1, was used to identify tissue-enriched TCRs. Repertoire overlap between compartments was quantified with the Jaccard Index and Morisita Overlap Index. GLIPH grouped TCR beta CDR3s together with public tetramer-defined viral CDR3s, and a viral motif had to include at least three viral sequences and show V-gene enrichment. The clones in this table, taken by TCRdb from immuneACCESS, are in-frame only. Not every clone is retained; where verified, under half of the shortfall comes from an unresolved V gene, and the cause of the rest is unknown. For V, J and clone size, that table is used; D and trimming come from the DNA. Counted in this sample were 15,000 or so clones; more than 70% of them appeared once. In total, the top ten clones hold under 35% of the sample.

This sample is part of a study of T cells in localized non-small cell lung cancer (dated by TCRdb to 2018 to 2020). About the full investigation: The study examined T cell repertoires in a few hundred patients with early-stage NSCLC and compared tumors with uninvolved tumor-adjacent lungs. All 240 or so NSCLC patients in the cohort were treatment-naive and had localized lung tumors that were resected. A mean age of around 66 years was recorded for the NSCLC patients, of whom approximately 130 were male and about a hundred were female. Overall study results and their limits: Because multi-region sequencing of the tumors was not done, intratumor heterogeneity could not be ruled out. Uninvolved tumor-adjacent lung showed the highest T cell clonality, higher than tumor, which suggests more focused antigenic responses in the uninvolved tumor-adjacent lung. A median of 57 of the top 100 tumor clones turned up in the paired uninvolved adjacent lung, and around 27 of those clones also ranked among the top 100 of that same adjacent lung. Longer overall survival was associated with higher blood T cell density, whereas shorter survival was associated with higher adjacent-lung clonality. Because of the exploratory design, TCR variables were selected using unadjusted p-values without false-discovery rate correction.

At diagnosis, peripheral blood, uninvolved tumor-adjacent lung and tumor were collected and were preserved as a mix of fresh-frozen and FFPE material. For TCR repertoire profiling, the blood samples were analyzed as peripheral blood mononuclear cells. From V the trimming removes 4 bases and from J it removes 7 bases, while the gene matches leave 8 bases of the junction unaccounted for. The germline V gene yields SGHRS for CDR1 and YFSETQ for CDR2. Its CDR3 holds 16 amino acids, cysteine through phenylalanine. Only the CDR3 region is kept as DNA, spanning 48 bases read in frame from base 1. The rearrangement joined TRBV5-1 to TRBJ2-1, with TRBD2 identical over 13 junction bases. The source is a male donor older than 55 with stage II lung adenocarcinoma. Sequencing was performed on peripheral blood mononuclear cells, taken before any cancer treatment. The CDR3 is CASSTGLAGASNEQFF. At the DNA level, the sequence is TGCGCCAGCAGCACTGGACTAGCGGGAGCCAGTAATGAGCAGTTCTTC.